This TCR beta chain was retrieved from a study of OX40 agonist ivuxolimab in advanced cancers. Across the whole study: As their treatment, patients were administered ivuxolimab, an agonistic anti-OX40 (CD134) antibody. Three individuals attained partial responses, comprising one hepatocellular carcinoma case and two cutaneous melanoma cases.

Regarding the study as a whole: Certain nonresponding patients likewise had low normalized T-cell clonal expansion. Dose levels from 0.1 to 3.0 mg/kg saw CD4+ and CD8+ blood T cells expand clonally by week 6.

Germline values: CDR1 GTSNPN, CDR2 SVGIG (reference sequence). V was pared by 5 bases and J by 5 bases, with 18 bases between. The CDR3 is made up of 14 amino acids. Generated by immunoSEQ multiplex PCR, the TCRdb table keeps only in-frame clones and is missing some. This repertoire shows some 16,000 clones, 65% to 90% found once; its top ten account for 3.9%. Worth noting for this clone: Its target is not known.

The sample consisted of CD4+ or CD8+ T cells sorted from blood, taken in a trial of the OX40 agonist ivuxolimab. This chain joins TRBV30 and TRBJ1-1, with D unclear. This sequence was found in an adult with an advanced solid tumor such as melanoma, head and neck, liver or kidney cancer. CDR3 amino acids: CAWRLEGARTEAFF. The CDR3 DNA is TGTGCCTGGCGGCTAGAGGGCGCGAGAACTGAAGCTTTCTTT.